The rows below give T cell receptor beta chains drawn from one sample of a study of T cell changes during pregnancy in multiple sclerosis. Only in-frame clones appear in the TCRdb table, and some are missing; sequencing was by immunoSEQ multiplex PCR. Among under 65,000 clones listed, 85% to 95% were seen once. The source was CD4+ T cells from peripheral blood mononuclear cells, collected in the third trimester of pregnancy. These TCRs come from a female donor with multiple sclerosis, enrolled in a pregnancy study. CDR3s include the opening cysteine and the closing phenylalanine or tryptophan. A D gene is named only where the DNA matches it firmly.

>TRBV30|TRBJ2-3|-
CAWSVVGGGNTQYF
TGTGCCTGGAGTGTAGTAGGGGGGGGAAATACGCAGTATTTT
>TRBV2|TRBJ2-1|-
CASSEAGSSYNEQFF
TGTGCCAGCAGTGAAGCGGGGAGCTCCTACAATGAGCAGTTCTTC
>TRBV29-1|TRBJ2-3|TRBD2
CSVVDLAGTDTQYF
TGCAGCGTTGTTGATCTAGCGGGGACAGATACGCAGTATTTT
>TRBV10-3|TRBJ1-5|TRBD1
CAISDGRGDKYSNQPQHF
TGTGCCATCAGTGACGGCAGGGGGGACAAATATAGCAATCAGCCCCAGCATTTT
>TRBV7-6|TRBJ2-3|-
CASSPLGDTQYF
TGTGCCAGCAGCCCACTAGGAGATACGCAGTATTTT
>TRBV6-1|TRBJ1-6|TRBD1
CASSVQGSNHSPLHF
TGTGCCAGCAGTGTACAGGGGTCGAATCATTCACCCCTCCACTTT
>TRBV19|TRBJ1-1|-
CASTPAPTGNTEAFF
TGTGCCAGTACCCCCGCACCGACAGGGAACACTGAAGCTTTCTTT
>TRBV19|TRBJ2-5|-
CASSVSTGFQETQYF
TGTGCCAGTAGTGTATCCACAGGGTTCCAAGAGACCCAGTACTTC
>TRBV7-3|TRBJ2-3|TRBD2
CASSLRAGGITDTQYF
TGTGCCAGCAGCTTACGGGCGGGGGGGATTACAGATACGCAGTATTTT
>TRBV6-1|TRBJ1-1|TRBD1
CASSAGGNTEAFF
TGTGCCAGCAGTGCAGGGGGGAACACTGAAGCTTTCTTT
>TRBV6-5|TRBJ2-7|TRBD2
CASSVSGGLSYEQYF
TGTGCCAGCAGTGTAAGCGGGGGGCTTTCCTACGAGCAGTACTTC